This T cell receptor beta chain originates from a study of cytomegalovirus exposure and HLA in healthy donors. The V end lost 5 bases, the J end lost 4 bases, and 17 bases lay between the germline ends. CDR1 is SNHLY and CDR2 is FYNNEI in the germline V gene. The CDR3 loop spans 15 amino acids. Clones were sequenced by immunoSEQ multiplex PCR, and TCRdb holds only the in-frame ones, with some missing. Of over 150,000 clones listed, about 82% are singletons. The sample comprised PBMCs. This clonotype was obtained from a human donor in good health. The V call is TRBV2, the J call TRBJ1-1; the D is unclear. The CDR3 sequence is CASSSPEDRSTEAFF. The CDR3 DNA reads as TGTGCCAGCAGTTCTCCCGAGGATCGCTCCACTGAAGCTTTCTTT.